The T cell receptor beta chain under discussion was sequenced for a study of T cells in Graves' hyperthyroidism and ophthalmopathy. Across the whole study: The blood sample was taken at first diagnosis, before treatment began.

Authors of the study amplified TCR beta CDR3 regions from RNA transcripts. The study used the HTBI primer set for a first-round RT-PCR of the TCR CDR3. From the multiplex PCR reads, TCRdb called clonotypes with MiXCR, one entry per CDR3 protein. The sample yields around 690,000 distinct CDR3 sequences, around a sixth seen once. General study points: Blood also carried most thyroid clonotypes expanded above 0.001. The model forecast ophthalmopathy, anticipating it by a median approximately 6.1 months before onset.

This clonotype was picked up many times. Its antigen is as yet unknown. Germline values: CDR1 ENHRY, CDR2 SYGVKD. J was trimmed by 1 base and V by 10 bases; bases with no gene match: 6. There are 13 residues in the CDR3. Hyperthyroidism, newly diagnosed and lasting under 2 months, affected patients aged 18 to 65. The sequence derives from a man between 50 and 59 years old with Graves' hyperthyroidism. V is TRBV10-3 and J is TRBJ1-1; 7 bases align to TRBD1. The sample taken for sequencing was blood. The chain's CDR3 is CASTGTENTEAFF. DNA of the CDR3: TGTGCCAGCACCGGGACAGAGAACACTGAAGCTTTCTTT.